This is a list of T cell receptor beta chains from one sample in a study of shared clonotypes between healthy human individuals. Assay: immunoSEQ multiplex PCR; the TCRdb copy retains only in-frame clones and omits some. The sample lists some 2.1 million clones, roughly 93% occurring once. The sample taken for sequencing was naive CD8+ T cells from PBMCs. The receptors come from a man between 18 and 35 years old in good health. Some clones in this sample may be carry-over from other donors' samples. CDR3s leave out the opening cysteine and the closing phenylalanine or tryptophan.

CDR3: ASSEGDEQY
V: TRBV25-1
J: TRBJ2-7

CDR3: ASSLGRGGGLSSGANVLT
V: TRBV5-1
J: TRBJ2-6

CDR3: ASSLGPGGWQF
V: TRBV7-8
J: TRBJ2-1

CDR3: ASFIRRSGANVLT
V: TRBV27
J: TRBJ2-6

CDR3: AGGSSYNEQF
V: TRBV2
J: TRBJ2-1

CDR3: ASSLELDGVGAF
V: TRBV5-1
J: TRBJ1-1

CDR3: ASSPASSGTDTQY
V: TRBV14
J: TRBJ2-3

CDR3: ASSYSSGVEAF
V: TRBV6-6
J: TRBJ1-1

CDR3: ASSRDRGGNTEAF
V: TRBV5-1
J: TRBJ1-1

CDR3: ASSYSRGQFKETQY
V: TRBV6-5
J: TRBJ2-5

CDR3: ASSVMSGGTEAF
V: TRBV9
J: TRBJ1-1

CDR3: ASKAGNPTEQF
V: TRBV27
J: TRBJ2-1

CDR3: ASSLGTVPMNTEAF
V: TRBV27
J: TRBJ1-1

CDR3: ASSDPVGRTNYGYT
V: TRBV9
J: TRBJ1-2

CDR3: ASSMDRGLLTEAF
V: TRBV19
J: TRBJ1-1

CDR3: ASSAGTYNEQF
V: TRBV2
J: TRBJ2-1

CDR3: ASIGPGSYEQY
V: TRBV6-8
J: TRBJ2-7

CDR3: ASSFPTSGRAREQF
V: TRBV7-8
J: TRBJ2-1

CDR3: ASSLQGTTEAF
V: TRBV6-5
J: TRBJ1-1

CDR3: ATRTDQNTEAF
V: TRBV2
J: TRBJ1-1

CDR3: ASSLNVGSGETQY
V: TRBV7-2
J: TRBJ2-5

CDR3: ASSFRDVGASTDTQY
V: TRBV7-2
J: TRBJ2-3

CDR3: ASSLGRGGRAGNEQF
V: TRBV13
J: TRBJ2-1

CDR3: ASSLLAGDAFGEQY
V: TRBV28
J: TRBJ2-7

CDR3: ASSTPDSYNEQF
V: TRBV6-7
J: TRBJ2-1

CDR3: ASTDFAAPGYT
V: TRBV5-1
J: TRBJ1-2

CDR3: ASSLSLGDRGTGELF
V: TRBV27
J: TRBJ2-2

CDR3: ASGPGELF
V: TRBV9
J: TRBJ2-2

CDR3: ATSRGSRQGYSGNTIY
V: TRBV15
J: TRBJ1-3

CDR3: ASSLSSYEQY
V: TRBV7-2
J: TRBJ2-7

CDR3: ASSFSPTNTEAF
V: TRBV27
J: TRBJ1-1

CDR3: AISESPQGGTGELF
V: TRBV10-3
J: TRBJ2-2

CDR3: ASTPGTGFGEQF
V: TRBV27
J: TRBJ2-1

CDR3: ASSYPEHALSSGQETQY
V: TRBV5-1
J: TRBJ2-5

CDR3: ASSLTGDEQY
V: TRBV7-9
J: TRBJ2-7

CDR3: ASAAQVNTEAF
V: TRBV6-5
J: TRBJ1-1

CDR3: ASSSGTGVNYGYT
V: TRBV5-6
J: TRBJ1-2

CDR3: SVGRNSEAF
V: TRBV29-1
J: TRBJ1-1

CDR3: ASSEGGGTGQPQH
V: TRBV6-1
J: TRBJ1-5

CDR3: ARSLGAGGGDTQY
V: TRBV5-3
J: TRBJ2-3

CDR3: ASSLLRGDQPQH
V: TRBV28
J: TRBJ1-5

CDR3: ASSLSSGSFLRELF
V: TRBV27
J: TRBJ2-2

CDR3: AVTGTGVDEQY
V: TRBV30
J: TRBJ2-7

CDR3: ASSQYNEQF
V: TRBV25-1
J: TRBJ2-1

CDR3: ASSYAQGSGNTIY
V: TRBV6-5
J: TRBJ1-3

CDR3: ASSLLDTGEQF
V: TRBV28
J: TRBJ2-1

CDR3: ASSSLGEQF
V: TRBV11-2
J: TRBJ2-1

CDR3: ASSVSGRGPLGTQY
V: TRBV25-1
J: TRBJ2-5

CDR3: ASRPLGNLNTEAF
V: TRBV6-6
J: TRBJ1-1

CDR3: ASSQVASGSYEQY
V: TRBV4-2
J: TRBJ2-7

CDR3: ARKKRGYEKLF
V: TRBV19
J: TRBJ1-4

CDR3: ASGTYEQY
V: TRBV2
J: TRBJ2-7

CDR3: ASRDRGANTGELF
V: TRBV7-6
J: TRBJ2-2

CDR3: AIRLAPTSYEQY
V: TRBV10-1
J: TRBJ2-7

CDR3: ASSPPGRDTQY
V: TRBV4-1
J: TRBJ2-3

CDR3: ASSSGTAFYEQY
V: TRBV5-6
J: TRBJ2-7

CDR3: ASTSAGGANDEQY
V: TRBV6-5
J: TRBJ2-7